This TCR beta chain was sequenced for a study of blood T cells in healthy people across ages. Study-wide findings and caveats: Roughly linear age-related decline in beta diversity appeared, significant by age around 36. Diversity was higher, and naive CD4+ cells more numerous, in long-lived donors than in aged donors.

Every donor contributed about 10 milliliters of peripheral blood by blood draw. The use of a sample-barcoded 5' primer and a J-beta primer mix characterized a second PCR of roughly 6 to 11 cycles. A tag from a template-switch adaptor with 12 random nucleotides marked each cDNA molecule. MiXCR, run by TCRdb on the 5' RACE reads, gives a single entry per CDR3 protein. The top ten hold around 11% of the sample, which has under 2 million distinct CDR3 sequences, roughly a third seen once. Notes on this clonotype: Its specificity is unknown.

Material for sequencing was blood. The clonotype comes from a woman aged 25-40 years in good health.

The CDR3 DNA reads as TGTGCCAGCAGCTTAGTTGAAGGGGGCGACTTAAACGAGCAGTACTTC. It is translated as CASSLVEGGDLNEQYF. The V call is TRBV7-9, the J call TRBJ2-5; 7 bases fit TRBD1. The J call is doubtful: the DNA matches TRBJ2-7 better. Germline-derived CDR1 and CDR2 are SEHNR and FQNEAQ (reference sequence). The CDR3 is made up of 16 amino acids.